This TCR beta chain is from a study of blood T cell repertoires in COVID-19 (dated by TCRdb to about 2020). In terms of the full investigation: Samples covering the acute and convalescent phases of COVID-19 were provided by collaborators in the United States, Italy and Spain. The material from the prospective study consisted of cDNA or gDNA derived from T cells, B-cell-depleted T cells, or PBMCs. The dataset comprised deeply sampled blood TCRbeta repertoires from subjects exposed to, actively infected with, or recovered from COVID-19. The repertoires were made available in a free public database intended to serve as a resource for research on the immune response to SARS-CoV-2. Samples were obtained from the ongoing ImmuneRACE study (first 160 participants) and from over 1,000 subjects provided by 6 global collaborators. Nearly every sample came with metadata listing a de-identified subject ID, COVID-19 status, age in years and sex. Where available, HLA class I and class II types were obtained from metadata supplied by the sample provider rather than from assay-based typing. The paper as a whole reports these results and caveats: The amount of clinical and demographic metadata varied by source and participant and was provided uncurated.

In the prospective study, participants were roughly 18 to 100 years old, resided in 24 geographic areas of the United States, and were enrolled through a virtual design. In the prospective study, cohorts were assigned on the basis of participant-reported clinical history obtained from a screening survey and a study questionnaire. Exposed participants had been in contact, within 2 weeks of entering the study, with a person who had a PCR-confirmed or clinician-diagnosed case of COVID-19. In the prospective study, mobile phlebotomists collected whole blood, serum and a nasopharyngeal or oropharyngeal swab from each participant. Participants in the prospective study had the option to provide additional blood draws and questionnaires over an approximately 2-month period. Before DNA extraction, prospective study blood samples were shipped either frozen or at room temperature. About this clone itself: It lacks a known antigen. No qualities accompany the bases; no much larger clone lies one base away.

TCRbeta CDR3 regions were amplified from genomic DNA using the immunoSEQ Assay, a bias-controlled multiplex PCR. In the source study's methods: Within the assay, amplification of reference gene primers was used to estimate how many nucleated cells each sample contained. To quantify the absolute abundance of each unique TCRbeta CDR3 rearrangement, sequence reads were collapsed and filtered. For each sample, productive Simpson clonality was calculated by taking the square root of Simpson's diversity index across productive rearrangements. Held by TCRdb, this immuneACCESS table contains in-frame sequences only and omits some clones. Under half of the omission traces to an unresolved V gene where checked; the cause of the rest is unknown. D and trimming come from the DNA, and the V and J calls and clone size come from that table. The table for this sample lists 50,000 to 70,000 clones; roughly 70% of them were counted only once. Of the sample, around half is held by the ten largest clones.

Per the germline V gene (reference sequence), GTSNPN is the CDR1 and SVGIG is the CDR2. The CDR3 spans 13 residues, from the cysteine through the phenylalanine. Only the CDR3 region is kept as DNA, spanning 39 bases read in frame from base 1. The germline V and J ends show losses of 4 bases and 8 bases respectively, and no gene match explains 7 bases of the junction. Sequenced sample: PBMCs or T cells enriched from blood (not recorded which). Recombination joined TRBV30 with TRBJ2-1, with 8 bases matching TRBD2. The TCR comes from a woman aged 55 to 70 who had been exposed to COVID-19. CDR3 sequence: CAWNFGLADEQFF. The sequenced DNA is TGTGCCTGGAACTTCGGACTAGCCGATGAGCAGTTCTTC.